The 32 T cell receptor beta chains reported below all come from one sample, sequenced in a study of neurological immune-mediated disorders. TCRdb re-called the 5' RACE reads with MiXCR, one entry per CDR3 protein. The sample records 40,000 or so distinct CDR3 sequences, approximately 2.4% being singletons. The sample consisted of PBMCs. The receptors originated from a man aged 25 to 40 with multiple sclerosis.

This clonotype was counted at least ten times. The V gene is TRBV3-1, the J gene TRBJ1-1, with TRBD1 matching over 10 bases. CDR3 length: 15 residues. From germline, CDR1 is LGHDT and CDR2 YNNKEL (reference sequence). V trimming: 4 bases; J trimming: 1 base; junction bases outside the gene matches: 3. CDR3 in DNA: TGTGCCAGCAGCCCTCGACAGGGGGCGAACACTGAAGCTTTCTTT. Translation gives CASSPRQGANTEAFF.

At least ten counts were recorded for this clonotype. This chain joins TRBV3-1 and TRBJ2-5, with 9 bases fitting TRBD2. V was clipped by 4 bases and J by 5 bases; unmatched bases: 8. Germline V gives CDR1 LGHDT, CDR2 YNNKEL (reference sequence). This CDR3 region has 15 residues. CDR3 in DNA: TGTGCCAGCAGCCTCCCGGGACTAGCTCTGGAGACCCAGTACTTC. Translating it yields CASSLPGLALETQYF.

This clonotype was found many times. The chain links TRBV5-1 to TRBJ2-3; no definite D call. The germline gives CDR1 SGHRS, CDR2 YFSETQ. The V and J ends lost 0 bases and 3 bases respectively, with 14 bases between them. The CDR3 spans 16 residues. CDR3 bases: TGCGCCAGCAGCTTGGAGGGCCTCGGTGGGACAGATACGCAGTATTTT. Residues: CASSLEGLGGTDTQYF.

This clonotype was counted many times. The gene calls are TRBV7-2 and TRBJ1-2, with a possible D match to TRBD1 (6 bases). Trimming cost V 4 bases and J 6 bases, with 12 bases left between them. This CDR3 region has 13 residues. Germline V gene data show CDR1 as SGHTA and CDR2 as FQGNSA. In DNA, the CDR3 is TGTGCCAGCAGCTCAGCAGGGGCGAATGGCTACACCTTC. Residues: CASSSAGANGYTF.

This clonotype has ten or more counts. The J gene is TRBJ2-1, the V gene TRBV4-3, with a tentative D call TRBD2 (5 bases). The CDR3 is made up of 17 amino acids. Trimming cost V 0 bases and J 2 bases, with 14 bases left between them. The V gene's germline CDR1 is LGHNA and CDR2 YSLEER. CDR3 region: CASSQDPVLGTYNEQFF. In nucleotides, the CDR3 is TGCGCCAGCAGCCAAGATCCCGTACTAGGGACCTACAATGAGCAGTTCTTC.

This clonotype was detected many times. V and J are TRBV24-1 and TRBJ2-1; D is undetermined. Germline CDR1 reads KGHDR; CDR2 reads SFDVKD. V was cut by 2 bases and J by 10 bases, with 11 bases left in between. CDR3 length equals 13 residues. This CDR3 reads CATSDSGELEQFF. As DNA, the CDR3 is TGTGCCACCAGTGATTCCGGAGAATTGGAGCAGTTCTTC.

This clonotype came up many times. The chain uses TRBV4-3 and TRBJ2-3, with a weak D call TRBD2 (5 bases). Trimming removed 0 bases from V and 0 bases from J, with 22 bases in between. CDR3 length: 20 amino acids. Germline CDR1 is LGHNA and CDR2 is YSLEER. The DNA of the CDR3 is TGCGCCAGCAGCCAAGACCGAGGCTTCGGCGGGTTTACTAGCACAGATACGCAGTATTTT. Translation gives CASSQDRGFGGFTSTDTQYF.

This clonotype was seen ten or more times. V is TRBV6-5 and J is TRBJ1-2; 8 positions agree with TRBD1. Per the germline V gene, CDR1 is MNHEY and CDR2 is SVGAGI. Unmatched junction bases numbered 11, after V lost 1 base and J lost 4 bases. The CDR3 consists of 17 residues. The CDR3 DNA follows: TGTGCCAGCAGTTACTTTCTTGTTGGGGACAGGTCCTATGGCTACACCTTC. Amino acid sequence: CASSYFLVGDRSYGYTF.

The table lists this clonotype with many counts. The chain uses TRBV11-2 and TRBJ2-3; perhaps D is TRBD1 or TRBD2 (5 bases each). This CDR3 region has 12 residues. The germline CDR1 and CDR2 sequences are SGHAT and FQNNGV. The V gene lost 8 bases and the J gene lost 5 bases, with 11 bases spanning the gap. CDR3 residues: CASLGVEDTQYF. The CDR3 DNA reads as TGTGCCAGCTTGGGGGTGGAAGATACGCAGTATTTT.

This clonotype was seen many times. The rearrangement uses TRBV7-2 and TRBJ2-5; the D is unclear. Germline V gene lookup returns CDR1 SGHTA and CDR2 FQGNSA. Trimming cost V 5 bases and J 7 bases, with 17 bases left between them. The CDR3 is made up of 14 amino acids. This chain's CDR3 is CASSLPTAKGTQYF. The CDR3 DNA sequence: TGTGCCAGCAGCCTCCCGACGGCTAAAGGGACCCAGTACTTC. Filled out from reference TRBV7-2 and TRBJ2-5, the complete variable domain reads GAGVSQSPSNKVTEKGKDVELRCDPISGHTALYWYRQSLGQGLEFLIYFQGNSAPDKSGLPSDRFSAERTGGSVSTLTIQRTQQEDSAVYLCASSLPTAKGTQYFGPGTRLLVL.

There are a few counts of this clonotype. A read error may explain this, as a much larger clone is one base away. This is likely a read error, given that the CDR3 carries no conserved phenylalanine or tryptophan at its end. The chain uses TRBV5-1 and TRBJ1-1; D is undetermined. The CDR3 covers 16 residues. Germline lookup yields CDR1 SGHRS and CDR2 YFSETQ. V shed 0 bases and J shed 0 bases, with 12 bases lying between them. The CDR3 is CASSLEGWIMNTEAFC. The DNA for the CDR3 is TGCGCCAGCAGCTTGGAAGGGTGGATAATGAACACTGAAGCTTTCTGT.

This clonotype has ten or more counts. The chain links TRBV11-2 to TRBJ1-1, with D unresolved. The length of the CDR3 is 16 residues. Germline CDR1 reads SGHAT; CDR2 reads FQNNGV. Trimming removed 1 base from V and 1 base from J, with 13 bases in between. CDR3 amino acids: CASSLVGRTANTEAFF. The CDR3, as DNA: TGTGCCAGCAGCTTAGTAGGAAGGACGGCGAACACTGAAGCTTTCTTT.

The table lists this clonotype with many counts. This may be a read error, as it is one base from a much larger clone. The genes are TRBV7-6 and TRBJ2-5; no definite D call. This CDR3 has 11 amino acids. The V gene lost 4 bases and the J gene lost 5 bases, with 5 bases spanning the gap. Per the germline V gene, CDR1 is SGHVS and CDR2 is FNYEAQ. This chain's CDR3 is CASSSRETQYF. The CDR3 bases are TGTGCCAGCAGCTCAAGGGAGACCCAGTACTTC.

This clonotype was counted at least ten times. The J gene is TRBJ2-7, the V gene TRBV29-1; TRBD1 is a possible D gene (6 bases). The V end lost 5 bases, the J end lost 2 bases, and 13 bases lay between the germline ends. This CDR3 has 13 residues. The germline gives CDR1 SQVTM, CDR2 ANQGSEA. The CDR3 here is CSVLQTGTYEQYF. The CDR3 nucleotides read TGCAGCGTTCTTCAGACAGGCACCTACGAGCAGTACTTC.

This clonotype was seen ten or more times. The V and J genes are TRBV20-1 and TRBJ2-3; possible D gene TRBD2, 7 bases. V was clipped by 5 bases and J by 2 bases, with 20 bases between them. CDR3 length equals 16 residues. CDR1 and CDR2 (germline): DFQATT, SNEGSKA (reference sequence). This chain's CDR3 is CSAPEIRGAHTDTQYF. DNA of the CDR3: TGCAGTGCTCCCGAGATACGGGGGGCCCACACAGATACGCAGTATTTT.

This clonotype was observed many times. This chain joins TRBV7-3 and TRBJ1-1; tentative D call: TRBD1 (5 bases). Germline V gives CDR1 SGHTA, CDR2 FQGTGA. The CDR3 has 13 residues. Between the trimmed V and J ends, which lost 2 bases and 4 bases, there was a span of 8 bases. The CDR3 loop reads CASSLSGGTEAFF. The CDR3 nucleotides read TGTGCCAGCAGCTTATCGGGGGGCACTGAAGCTTTCTTT.

The sample holds many counts of this clonotype. The V gene is TRBV20-1, the J gene TRBJ2-7, with 8 bases identical to TRBD2. The CDR3 runs to 14 residues. Germline CDR1 reads DFQATT; CDR2 reads SNEGSKA (reference sequence). The J segment lost 6 bases and the V segment lost 3 bases, leaving 10 bases of the junction unmatched. In nucleotides, the CDR3 is TGCAGTGCTAGCACTAGCGGACCACTGGGCGAGCAGTACTTC. Protein sequence: CSASTSGPLGEQYF.

This clonotype was recorded many times. The V gene is TRBV20-1, the J gene TRBJ1-6; D is undetermined. V was shortened by 2 bases and J by 0 bases, with 11 bases between the two germline ends. CDR3 length equals 16 residues. The V gene's germline CDR1 is DFQATT and CDR2 SNEGSKA (reference sequence). The CDR3 loop is CSARPDGSSYNSPLHF. The CDR3 DNA follows: TGCAGTGCTAGACCCGACGGTAGCTCCTATAATTCACCCCTCCACTTT.

This clonotype was counted ten times or more. V usage is TRBV24-1 and J usage is TRBJ1-2, with D possibly matching TRBD1 (6 bases). Germline lookup yields CDR1 KGHDR and CDR2 SFDVKD. This CDR3 comprises 12 residues. Trimming removed 3 bases at V and 5 bases at J, with 6 bases between. This CDR3 reads CATSDTGYGYTF. The CDR3 DNA follows: TGTGCCACCAGTGATACAGGGTATGGCTACACCTTC.

In its sample, this clonotype was seen many times. The rearrangement joins TRBV5-1 to TRBJ2-5; D is undetermined. CDR1 and CDR2 from the germline V gene are SGHRS and YFSETQ. V was trimmed by 4 bases and J by 5 bases, leaving 15 bases between them. The CDR3 is 14 amino acids. The CDR3 here is CASSPPAPGETQYF. The CDR3 bases are TGCGCCAGCAGCCCGCCGGCCCCCGGGGAGACCCAGTACTTC.

The sample holds many counts of this clonotype. This chain joins TRBV20-1 and TRBJ2-7; no firm D call. The CDR3 has 13 residues. Germline assignment: CDR1 DFQATT and CDR2 SNEGSKA (reference sequence). Deletions cut 0 bases from V and 4 bases from J, with 10 bases between. CDR3 DNA sequence: TGCAGTGCTAGAGATCAGAGAAGGTACGAGCAGTACTTC. Encoded protein: CSARDQRRYEQYF.

Many counts were recorded for this clonotype. V usage is TRBV18 and J usage is TRBJ1-1; no clear D gene. Trimming removed 1 base from V and 4 bases from J, with 19 bases in between. Germline V lookup: CDR1 KGHSH, CDR2 LQKENI. The CDR3 is made up of 17 amino acids. CDR3: CASSPRSAKGSPTEAFF. Written as DNA, the CDR3 is TGTGCCAGCTCACCACGGTCCGCTAAGGGTAGCCCCACTGAAGCTTTCTTT.

This clonotype has just a few counts. V is TRBV29-1 and J is TRBJ2-3, with D possibly being TRBD2 (5 bases). Germline V gene lookup returns CDR1 SQVTM and CDR2 ANQGSEA. The CDR3 is 14 amino acids. V was cut by 7 bases and J by 2 bases, with 16 bases left in between. The CDR3 reads CSAPEPGNTDTQYF. Here the CDR3 DNA reads TGCAGCGCCCCCGAGCCCGGGAACACAGATACGCAGTATTTT.

This clonotype was found many times. The chain recombines TRBV7-9 with TRBJ2-7, with 7 bases identical to TRBD2. J was trimmed by 7 bases and V by 5 bases; bases with no gene match: 11. Germline lookup yields CDR1 SEHNR and CDR2 FQNEAQ (reference sequence). The length of the CDR3 is 14 residues. The CDR3 protein is CASSPSGNPKEQYF. Written as DNA, the CDR3 is TGTGCCAGCAGCCCGAGCGGGAACCCTAAGGAGCAGTACTTC.

The sample holds many counts of this clonotype. This chain uses TRBV27 with TRBJ2-3, with 8 bases lining up with TRBD2. Germline V gene lookup returns CDR1 MNHEY and CDR2 SMNVEV (reference sequence). Trimming cost V 2 bases and J 8 bases; bases outside gene matches: 9. The CDR3 covers 15 residues. The chain's CDR3 is CASSLQRETRSTQYF. In DNA, the CDR3 is TGTGCCAGCAGTTTACAGCGGGAGACGAGAAGTACGCAGTATTTT.

This clonotype was seen repeatedly, ten times or more. The CDR3 loop is CASSLDHDGEQFF. DNA for the CDR3: TGTGCCAGCAGCTTGGACCACGACGGGGAGCAGTTCTTC. The chain combines TRBV7-3 with TRBJ2-1; D uncertain. The germline gives CDR1 SGHTA, CDR2 FQGTGA. The V gene lost 3 bases and the J gene lost 10 bases, with 13 bases spanning the gap. CDR3 size: 13 residues.

The CDR3 spells CASSLAGGNGELFF. Written as DNA, the CDR3 is TGCGCCAGCAGCTTGGCGGGGGGGAACGGGGAGCTGTTTTTT. The rearrangement uses TRBV5-1 and TRBJ2-2, with 8 bases aligning to TRBD2. The CDR3 spans 14 residues. V lost 0 bases, J lost 7 bases, and 2 bases stayed unmatched. Germline V CDR1 and CDR2: SGHRS, YFSETQ.

This clonotype was counted between two and nine times. The chain joins TRBV9 to TRBJ2-3; 9 bases line up with TRBD2. V dropped 3 bases and J dropped 5; count of bases not matched to a gene: 7. The CDR3 runs to 15 residues. From germline, CDR1 is SGDLS and CDR2 YYNGEE. The CDR3 reads CASSAQLAGVDTQYF. For the CDR3, the DNA is TGTGCCAGCAGCGCTCAATTAGCGGGGGTAGATACGCAGTATTTT.

This clonotype was counted at least ten times. This chain uses TRBV20-1 with TRBJ2-3; 8 positions match TRBD2. The V gene's germline CDR1 is DFQATT and CDR2 SNEGSKA (reference sequence). The CDR3 extends over 13 amino acids. CDR3 sequence: CSPTSGPTDTQYF. Here the CDR3 DNA reads TGCAGCCCTACTAGCGGACCCACAGATACGCAGTATTTT.

This clonotype has at least ten counts. The rearrangement joins TRBV7-2 to TRBJ2-1; TRBD2 agrees at 9 bases. Per germline, CDR1 SGHTA and CDR2 FQGNSA. The CDR3 contains 15 residues. With 4 bases clipped from V and 4 bases from J, the junction kept 5 bases outside the gene matches. The DNA of the CDR3 is TGTGCCAGCAGCTCCTGGACTAGCGAGTACAATGAGCAGTTCTTC. It translates to CASSSWTSEYNEQFF.

In its sample, this clonotype was seen many times. This rearrangement joins TRBV7-2 to TRBJ2-3, with TRBD2 identical over 10 bases. CDR3 length equals 17 residues. Per germline, CDR1 SGHTA and CDR2 FQGNSA. V lost 4 bases and J lost 5; bases outside the gene matches: 12. This CDR3 reads CASSSQRLAGPVDTQYF. The CDR3 region has the DNA TGTGCCAGCAGCTCCCAGAGACTAGCGGGCCCGGTAGATACGCAGTATTTT.

This clonotype was detected many times. This CDR3 reads CAISESGGGAYNEQFF. The CDR3 nucleotides are TGTGCCATCAGTGAGTCTGGCGGGGGGGCCTACAATGAGCAGTTCTTC. The V and J genes are TRBV10-3 and TRBJ2-1, with 9 bases matching TRBD2. Germline V gives CDR1 ENHRY, CDR2 SYGVKD. The length of the CDR3 is 16 residues. V lost 0 bases to trimming and J lost 2 bases; unmatched junction nucleotides: 2.